The 29 T cell receptor beta chains presented below share a single source sample, sequenced in a study of identical twins. TCRdb itself ran the 5' RACE reads through MiXCR, one entry per CDR3 protein. The data show about 210,000 distinct CDR3 sequences, approximately 9% seen once. The specimen was memory (CD45RO+) T cells sorted from blood. The origin of the receptors is a woman aged 18-29 years in good health.

The rearrangement links TRBV6-1 to TRBJ2-3; D possibly corresponds to TRBD2 (5 bases). Trimming pared 10 bases from V and 4 bases from J, leaving 21 bases between. The CDR3 runs to 15 residues. Per germline, CDR1 MNHNS and CDR2 SASEGT. This chain's CDR3 is CATNPDGKGADTQYF. The DNA of the CDR3 is TGTGCCACCAACCCGGACGGGAAGGGAGCAGATACGCAGTATTTT.

In its sample, this clonotype was seen a few times. The chain employs TRBV20-1 and TRBJ1-1; maybe TRBD1 (5 bases). This CDR3 is 14 amino acids long. Germline CDR1 is DFQATT and CDR2 is SNEGSKA (reference sequence). Trimming pared 1 base from V and 1 base from J, leaving 10 bases between. The CDR3, as DNA: TGCAGTGCTAGAGGGGGCACCCCGAACACTGAAGCTTTCTTT. Encoded protein: CSARGGTPNTEAFF.

The sample holds a few counts of this clonotype. The chain joins TRBV4-2 to TRBJ2-2; the match to TRBD1 covers 7 bases. The V segment lost 2 bases and the J segment 1 base; nucleotides outside the gene matches: 7. This CDR3 is built from 17 residues. Germline loops: CDR1 LGHNA, CDR2 YNFKEQ. DNA of the CDR3: TGTGCCAGCAGCCAAATACAACAGGGGTGGAACACCGGGGAGCTGTTTTTT. This encodes CASSQIQQGWNTGELFF.

The sample holds a few counts of this clonotype. The chain carries TRBV13 and TRBJ2-3; TRBD1 matches 9 bases. CDR1 and CDR2 from the germline V gene are PRHDT and FYEKMQ (reference sequence). J was trimmed by 0 bases and V by 5 bases; bases with no gene match: 6. CDR3 length: 16 amino acids. CDR3 loop: CASSEAGTGSTDTQYF. The DNA of the CDR3 is TGTGCCAGCAGCGAAGCCGGGACAGGGAGCACAGATACGCAGTATTTT. Complete variable domain (other parts from reference TRBV13 and TRBJ2-3): AAGVIQSPRHLIKEKRETATLKCYPIPRHDTVYWYQQGPGQDPQFLISFYEKMQSDKGSIPDRFSAQQFSDYHSELNMSSLELGDSALYFCASSEAGTGSTDTQYFGPGTRLTVL.

Only a few counts were recorded for this clonotype. V gene TRBV20-1 combines with J gene TRBJ2-7; tentatively, D is TRBD1 (6 bases). V was clipped by 5 bases and J by 2 bases, with 10 bases between them. The germline CDR1 and CDR2 sequences are DFQATT and SNEGSKA (reference sequence). The CDR3 loop spans 12 amino acids. The CDR3 loop reads CSAQGPTYEQYF. The DNA for the CDR3 is TGCAGTGCTCAGGGGCCTACCTACGAGCAGTACTTC.

The chain employs TRBV9 and TRBJ2-3; the D is unclear. Trimming left V 0 bases short and J 6 bases short, with 8 bases between. The CDR3 has 13 residues. Germline V gene lookup returns CDR1 SGDLS and CDR2 YYNGEE. The CDR3, as DNA: TGTGCCAGCAGCGTAGACCAGGATGATACGCAGTATTTT. Residues: CASSVDQDDTQYF.

The table lists this clonotype with a few counts. The chain is built from TRBV5-1 and TRBJ2-2; 10 bases fit TRBD2. Germline CDR1 SGHRS, CDR2 YFSETQ. Trimming cost V 0 bases and J 2 bases; bases outside gene matches: 4. This CDR3 is built from 17 residues. This CDR3 is CASSLGTSGLNTGELFF. The CDR3 DNA is TGCGCCAGCAGCTTGGGGACTAGCGGACTTAACACCGGGGAGCTGTTTTTT. Looking up the rest from reference TRBV5-1 and TRBJ2-2 gives the full variable domain: KAGVTQTPRYLIKTRGQQVTLSCSPISGHRSVSWYQQTPGQGLQFLFEYFSETQRNKGNFPGRFSGRQFSNSRSEMNVSTLELGDSALYLCASSLGTSGLNTGELFFGEGSRLTVL.

There are many counts of this clonotype. This sequence joins TRBV3-1 and TRBJ1-4; no clear D. V dropped 5 bases and J dropped 8 bases, with 9 bases sitting between them. Germline V CDR1 and CDR2: LGHDT, YNNKEL (reference sequence). The CDR3 spans 12 residues. The CDR3 nucleotides read TGTGCCAGCAGCTCCCGGTCGGAAAAACTGTTTTTT. The encoded protein is CASSSRSEKLFF.

This clonotype was counted a few times. The V call is TRBV7-3, the J call TRBJ2-2; possible D gene TRBD1, 5 bases. The V gene lost 1 base and the J gene lost 8 bases, with 11 bases spanning the gap. CDR3 length equals 14 residues. Germline CDR1 SGHTA, CDR2 FQGTGA. The CDR3, as DNA: TGTGCCAGCAGCTTAAGCAGGGATCCGGGGGAGCTGTTTTTT. It is translated as CASSLSRDPGELFF.

This clonotype was counted ten times or more. The chain couples TRBV12-5 to TRBJ1-5; maybe TRBD1 (6 bases). This CDR3 has 13 residues. Per germline, CDR1 LGHNT and CDR2 FRNRAP. Trimming stripped 3 bases from V and 5 bases from J, with 8 bases between. The CDR3 is CASGLQGHQPQHF. CDR3 nucleotides: TGTGCTAGTGGTTTACAGGGCCATCAGCCCCAGCATTTT. Variable domain in full (rest from reference TRBV12-5 and TRBJ1-5): DARVTQTPRHKVTEMGQEVTMRCQPILGHNTVFWYRQTMMQGLELLAYFRNRAPLDDSGMPKDRFSAEMPDATLATLKIQPSEPRDSAVYFCASGLQGHQPQHFGDGTRLSIL.

The chain employs TRBV11-2 and TRBJ2-5; 9 bases are shared with TRBD2. V shed 0 bases and J 7 bases; nucleotides not matched to a gene: 12. This CDR3 spans 17 amino acids. Per the germline V gene, CDR1 is SGHAT and CDR2 is FQNNGV. The CDR3 reads CASSLESSGRPRGTQYF. CDR3 nucleotides: TGTGCCAGCAGCTTAGAGAGTAGCGGGAGACCGAGGGGGACCCAGTACTTC.

This clonotype was detected a few times. The chain uses TRBV20-1 and TRBJ2-2, with TRBD2 identical over 10 bases. Germline values: CDR1 DFQATT, CDR2 SNEGSKA (reference sequence). The CDR3 consists of 14 residues. CDR3 coding DNA: TGCAGCGCAGGGGGTAGCGGGGGGACCGGGGAGCTGTTTTTT. It specifies CSAGGSGGTGELFF.

The rearrangement joins TRBV10-3 to TRBJ2-1; 10 bases map to TRBD2. In germline, CDR1 is ENHRY, CDR2 SYGVKD. Trimming took 0 bases from V and 4 from J; bases not matched to a gene: 6. There are 17 residues in the CDR3. The CDR3 DNA is TGTGCCATCAGTGAGTCGTCGGCTAGCGGGAGTTACAATGAGCAGTTCTTC. Amino acid sequence: CAISESSASGSYNEQFF.

The table lists this clonotype with a few counts. The chain uses TRBV7-9 and TRBJ2-3; TRBD2 aligns across 9 bases. The CDR3 is made up of 16 amino acids. The V segment lost 5 bases and the J segment 2 bases; nucleotides outside the gene matches: 8. Germline values: CDR1 SEHNR, CDR2 FQNEAQ (reference sequence). Written as DNA, the CDR3 is TGTGCCAGCAGCGTGATGCGGGGGGGGCTCACAGATACGCAGTATTTT. Translation: CASSVMRGGLTDTQYF. The whole variable domain, filled in from reference TRBV7-9 and TRBJ2-3, reads DTGVSQNPRHKITKRGQNVTFRCDPISEHNRLYWYRQTLGQGPEFLTYFQNEAQLEKSRLLSDRFSAERPKGSFSTLEIQRTEQGDSAMYLCASSVMRGGLTDTQYFGPGTRLTVL.

In this sample, this clonotype turned up a few times. V gene TRBV6-2 or TRBV6-3 combines with J gene TRBJ2-3, with TRBD2 matching 9 bases. Looked up from germline, CDR1 is MNHEY and CDR2 is SVGEGT. The CDR3 spans 16 residues. The junction had 8 bases not matched to a gene; V was cut back by 6 bases and J by 1 base. CDR3 residues: CASRIYSGGRTDTQYF. As DNA, the CDR3 is TGTGCCAGCAGGATTTATAGCGGGGGCCGCACAGATACGCAGTATTTT.

The table lists this clonotype with a few counts. This chain links TRBV4-1 with TRBJ2-5; D possibly corresponds to TRBD2 (6 bases). This CDR3 region has 15 residues. In germline, CDR1 is MGHRA, CDR2 YSYEKL. V dropped 6 bases and J dropped 2 bases, with 16 bases sitting between them. The CDR3 loop reads CASSYGGAFQETQYF. As DNA, the CDR3 is TGCGCCAGCAGTTATGGAGGGGCTTTTCAAGAGACCCAGTACTTC.

The chain employs TRBV7-2 and TRBJ2-7; 7 bases fit TRBD2. J gave up 6 bases and V 4 bases, and 6 bases lay outside the gene matches. The CDR3 runs 13 residues. The germline V gene encodes CDR1 SGHTA and CDR2 FQGNSA. The CDR3, as DNA: TGTGCCAGCAGCTGGACTAGATCGGGCGAGCAGTACTTC. It translates to CASSWTRSGEQYF.

This clonotype was seen ten or more times. This chain joins TRBV14 and TRBJ2-1, with a tentative D call TRBD2 (7 bases). The germline gives CDR1 SGHDN, CDR2 FVKESK. Between the trimmed V and J ends, which lost 4 bases and 10 bases, there was a span of 20 bases. This CDR3 has 15 amino acids. CDR3 amino acids: CASSPLGGAPGEQFF. The CDR3, as DNA: TGTGCCAGCAGCCCCTTAGGGGGGGCACCGGGAGAGCAGTTCTTC.

This clonotype came up a few times. The rearrangement uses TRBV4-2 and TRBJ1-2, with D possibly matching TRBD1 (6 bases). V was pared by 5 bases and J by 4 bases, with 14 bases between. The length of the CDR3 is 14 residues. Germline V lookup: CDR1 LGHNA, CDR2 YNFKEQ. CDR3 in amino acids: CASSGSQGRYGYTF. The CDR3 nucleotides read TGTGCCAGCAGCGGATCACAGGGACGCTATGGCTACACCTTC.

J is TRBJ1-3 and V is TRBV6-1, with unresolved D. CDR1 is MNHNS, CDR2 SASEGT, per germline. The CDR3 length is 14 residues. V lost 5 bases and J 2 bases, leaving 10 bases between the germline ends. CDR3 loop: CASSRQLTGNTIYF. CDR3 sequence (DNA): TGTGCCAGCAGTAGGCAGTTAACTGGAAACACCATATATTTT.

There are many counts of this clonotype. V gene TRBV7-8 combines with J gene TRBJ2-7; the D gene is possibly TRBD1 (6 bases). V was cut by 5 bases and J by 3 bases, with 14 bases left in between. The CDR3 totals 14 residues. The germline CDR1 and CDR2 sequences are SGHVS and FQNEAQ. The CDR3 loop reads CASSLRTVLYEQYF. CDR3 nucleotides: TGTGCCAGCAGCCTCAGGACAGTTCTCTACGAGCAGTACTTC.

This clonotype was seen a handful of times. The chain joins TRBV15 to TRBJ2-3, with a possible D match to TRBD1 (5 bases). The V gene's germline CDR1 is LNHNV and CDR2 YYDKDF (reference sequence). Between the trimmed V and J ends, which lost 0 bases and 2 bases, there was a span of 12 bases. CDR3 size: 16 residues. The CDR3 DNA follows: TGTGCCACCAGCAGAGATTTTTCCGGACACACAGATACGCAGTATTTT. Its protein product is CATSRDFSGHTDTQYF.

This clonotype was seen a few times. CDR3 region: CASSLGNTGPGANVLTF. The CDR3 bases are TGTGCCAGCAGCCTAGGGAATACAGGGCCTGGGGCCAACGTCCTGACTTTC. The rearrangement uses TRBV9 and TRBJ2-6; possibly TRBD1 for D (6 bases). Germline CDR1 and CDR2: SGDLS and YYNGEE. The CDR3 spans 17 residues. Trimming took off 4 bases at V and 2 bases at J, with 16 bases between the two ends.

The chain recombines TRBV20-1 with TRBJ2-7; a possible D gene is TRBD2 (5 bases). Germline CDR1 DFQATT, CDR2 SNEGSKA (reference sequence). V dropped 3 bases and J dropped 3 bases, with 12 bases sitting between them. The CDR3 consists of 13 residues. The CDR3: CSASSLAHYEQYF. In DNA, the CDR3 is TGCAGTGCTAGTTCTCTAGCCCACTACGAGCAGTACTTC.

This rearrangement joins TRBV20-1 to TRBJ2-5, with a weak D call TRBD1 (5 bases). The CDR3 spans 13 residues. CDR1 DFQATT and CDR2 SNEGSKA come from the germline V gene (reference sequence). The V gene lost 4 bases and the J gene lost 2 bases, with 11 bases spanning the gap. The CDR3 is CSATRTRQETQYF. The CDR3 bases are TGCAGTGCTACTAGGACACGTCAAGAGACCCAGTACTTC.

This chain joins TRBV12-3 or TRBV12-4 and TRBJ2-5; 9 bases map to TRBD2. The CDR3 loop spans 17 amino acids. The trim removed 3 bases at V and 5 bases at J, leaving 13 bases unmatched. The CDR3 spells CASSLVAGGRSRETQYF. CDR3 bases: TGTGCCAGCAGTTTGGTTGCGGGAGGGAGATCGCGGGAGACCCAGTACTTC.

This clonotype was found many times. The rearrangement joins TRBV10-3 to TRBJ2-7; TRBD1 is a possible D gene (6 bases). The V gene lost 7 bases and the J gene lost 1 base, with 11 bases spanning the gap. Germline assignment: CDR1 ENHRY and CDR2 SYGVKD. The CDR3 has 13 amino acids. In DNA form, the CDR3 reads TGTGCCATCACCCAGACAGGATCCTACGAGCAGTACTTC. Its translation is CAITQTGSYEQYF.

This clonotype came up a few times. The chain uses TRBV11-2 and TRBJ1-4; D is undetermined. The CDR3 length is 13 residues. V was trimmed by 5 bases and J by 5 bases, leaving 9 bases between them. In germline, CDR1 is SGHAT, CDR2 FQNNGV. CDR3 amino acids: CASSRLGNEKLFF. The CDR3 DNA sequence: TGTGCCAGCAGCCGTTTGGGAAATGAAAAACTGTTTTTT.

The sample holds a few counts of this clonotype. The rearrangement joins TRBV6-1 to TRBJ2-2; D perhaps matches TRBD1 (5 bases). CDR1 is MNHNS and CDR2 is SASEGT in the germline V gene. The CDR3 contains 13 residues. V dropped 6 bases and J dropped 5 bases, with 10 bases sitting between them. CDR3 sequence: CASRSPGTGELFF. DNA of the CDR3: TGTGCCAGCAGGTCCCCAGGGACCGGGGAGCTGTTTTTT.